This T cell receptor (beta chain) was retrieved from a study of T cells after yellow fever vaccination (dated by TCRdb to about 2019). Study-level background: The SMART-Seq v4 Ultra Low Input RNA kit was used to prepare libraries from fractions with low cell numbers. To track T-cell clones before and after primary and booster YFV17D yellow fever vaccination, bulk TCR alpha and beta repertoires were sequenced longitudinally. Two healthy male donors made up the cohort, one aged 18 to 30 years and the other aged 30 to 40 years. Bulk PBMC replicates and cell subsets were isolated from blood drawn at multiple timepoints before and after both primary and secondary immunization. What the study reported, not specific to this receptor: A small share of clonotypes occurred in both CD4 and CD8 compartments, likely arising from convergent recombination. Because only a couple of donors were included in the study, the extent to which the findings can be generalized is limited. Compared with the primary T-cell response, the secondary T-cell response was faster but weaker, reaching its peak on day 5 rather than on day 15. Most clones expanded after primary vaccination were re-detected after the booster (almost 98% of CD4 and about nine tenths of CD8), suggesting broad memory maintenance. Computational filtering was needed because FACS-sorted repertoires could contain abundant contaminating clonotypes from the bulk population.

The treatment or condition label, as the study defines it: live attenuated yellow fever vaccine strain. At each blood-draw timepoint, two biological replicates of bulk PBMCs were collected. A standard Ficoll-Paque protocol was used to isolate PBMCs from peripheral blood. TriZol was used to extract RNA from bulk PBMCs, CD4 and CD8 fractions, and dextramer-positive and dextramer-negative fractions. This clonotype was picked up one time. It lacks a known antigen. No qualities accompany the bases; no much larger clone lies one base away. A single read counts as weak evidence. There are 13 amino acids in the CDR3, from cysteine to phenylalanine inclusive. The sequence is cut down to CDR3 DNA, 39 bases in frame from base 1. According to the germline V gene (reference sequence), CDR1 reads GTSNPN and CDR2 reads SVGIG. Between the V and J ends, shortened by 4 bases and 2 bases respectively, the junction contains 9 bases.

Synthesis of TCR cDNA relied on 5'RACE template switching, a step that introduced a universal primer site along with unique molecular identifiers. Priming of cDNA synthesis was performed from both the TCR alpha and TCR beta constant segments. Library amplification used two PCR steps, and the second PCR step added sample barcodes and sequencing adapters. Sequencing of libraries was done on Illumina HiSeq 2500 (2x100 bp) or NovaSeq (2x150 bp). Turning to the authors' computational methods: MIGEC handled demultiplexing of reads and collapsing into UMI consensus sequences, while MiXCR performed V(D)J alignment. Using edgeR on replicate PBMC samples, clonotypes were called vaccine-responding if FDR was below 0.01 and the log2 fold change was above 5 up to day 15. CD4 or CD8 identity was assigned to each bulk clonotype according to whether the clonotype was present at higher abundance in the sequenced CD4 repertoire or the sequenced CD8 repertoire. TCRdb reprocessing: public reads trimmed at Q25 with fastp, clones called with MiXCR, in-frame beta chains kept. CDR3 protein duplicates are merged, each entry listing the most common genes and DNA. These V and J calls originate from TCRdb's pipeline instead of the authors' own analysis. The sample has 500,000 to 650,000 distinct CDR3 sequences on record, 17% of them singletons. Jointly, the top ten make up roughly 17% of the sample.

Rearrangement joined TRBV30 to TRBJ2-1, with the D gene not confidently named. This TCR came from a man younger than 30 who received the YFV17D yellow fever vaccine. The sequenced sample was PBMCs, obtained 5 to 6 days after the first yellow fever vaccination. CDR3 reads: CAWTEIPYNEQFF. The DNA reads as follows: TGTGCCTGGACCGAAATCCCCTACAATGAGCAGTTCTTC.